The 3 T cell receptor beta chains below come from one sample, sequenced in a study of neurological immune-mediated disorders. Using its own MiXCR run on the 5' RACE reads, TCRdb lists one record per CDR3 protein. The table shows about 55,000 distinct CDR3 sequences, with 3.8% occurring only once. The sequenced sample consisted of PBMCs. The receptor source for this set is a man between 60 and 70 years old with multiple sclerosis.

There are a few counts of this clonotype. V gene TRBV10-2 combines with J gene TRBJ1-4; D ambiguous. Germline CDR1 WSHSY, CDR2 SAAADI. Trimming pared 5 bases from V and 3 bases from J, leaving 10 bases between. There are 14 residues in the CDR3. CDR3 amino acids: CASSPSGPNEKLFF. CDR3 DNA sequence: TGCGCCAGCAGTCCCTCCGGACCTAATGAAAAACTGTTTTTT.

In its sample, this clonotype is medium-sized (0.01 to 0.1%). The rearrangement uses TRBV27 and TRBJ1-1, with no clear D. The CDR3 spans 13 residues. Germline V gene sequence: CDR1 MNHEY, CDR2 SMNVEV (reference sequence). The V end was cut by 2 bases, the J end by 1 base, with 5 bases between. CDR3 in DNA: TGTGCCAGCAGTTTAGTGCGGAACACTGAAGCTTTCTTT. Translating it yields CASSLVRNTEAFF.

This clonotype showed up many times. The chain uses TRBV6-6 and TRBJ2-3; the D gene is possibly TRBD2 (7 bases). Trimming removed 9 bases from V and 6 bases from J, with 16 bases in between. CDR1 MNHNY and CDR2 SVGAGI come from the germline V gene (reference sequence). This CDR3 is 13 amino acids long. CDR3 loop: CASLAGAADTQYF. CDR3 DNA: TGTGCCAGTCTTGCGGGGGCCGCGGATACGCAGTATTTT.